This record concerns one TCR beta chain sequence. Its antigen is unidentified. This entry comes from a study of cytomegalovirus exposure and HLA in healthy donors. Study overall: Some 180 million T cells yielded 110 million or so unique TCR beta sequences in earlier analysis. Study results and limitations: Versus the approximately 700-donor mean, an Asian-associated ancestry cluster reportedly showed fewer N-insertions in a later analysis. An observed cluster of highly shared sequence variants was recorded as a likely sequencing artifact. 164 TCR beta chains were listed as cytomegalovirus-associated.

Vbeta (60) and Jbeta (13) primers were used in the PCR. This table comes from immunoSEQ multiplex PCR, and its TCRdb copy is limited to in-frame clones, with some not included. The sample records a few hundred thousand clones, around 90% being singletons. The sample consisted of PBMCs. This clonotype was sampled from a girl aged 2-10 years in good health and CMV-seronegative.

This chain's CDR3 is CASSERAGVTGELFF. CDR3 in DNA: TGTGCCAGTAGTGAGCGGGCGGGGGTCACCGGGGAGCTGTTTTTT. J is TRBJ2-2 and V is TRBV19, with 7 bases aligning to TRBD2. V shed 5 bases, J shed 4 bases, and the junction held 7 bases outside the gene matches. The CDR3 length is 15 residues. Looked up from germline, CDR1 is LNHDA and CDR2 is SQIVND (reference sequence).